This TCR beta chain is drawn from a study of cytomegalovirus exposure and HLA in healthy donors. As for the study in general: An earlier analysis identified 100 million to 130 million unique TCR beta sequences in about 190 million T cells.

The PCR ran on 60 Vbeta and 13 Jbeta primers. Measured with immunoSEQ multiplex PCR; TCRdb has only the in-frame clones, and not every one. The table shows roughly 240,000 clones, with roughly 80% occurring only once. Germline V gene lookup returns CDR1 SNHLY and CDR2 FYNNEI. The CDR3 extends over 14 amino acids. V was trimmed by 6 bases and J by 7 bases, leaving 19 bases between them. This sequence originates from a woman aged 40 to 50 in good health and CMV-seropositive. This rearrangement joins TRBV2 to TRBJ2-7; possibly TRBD2 for D (7 bases). The material sequenced was PBMCs. The CDR3 sequence is CASRYRDIGGEQYF. For the CDR3, the DNA is TGTGCCAGCAGATACCGGGACATCGGGGGGGAGCAGTACTTC. Looking up the rest from reference TRBV2 and TRBJ2-7 gives the full variable domain: EPEVTQTPSHQVTQMGQEVILRCVPISNHLYFYWYRQILGQKVEFLVSFYNNEISEKSEIFDDQFSVERPDGSNFTLKIRSTKLEDSAMYFCASRYRDIGGEQYFGPGTRLTVT.